These 27 T cell receptor beta chains were sequenced from one sample in a study of T cells in Graves' hyperthyroidism and ophthalmopathy (dated by TCRdb to about 2019). Libraries came from multiplex PCR. For sequencing, an Illumina HiSeq 2000 was employed. The TCR beta CDR3 regions were amplified from RNA transcripts. The first round of RT-PCR for the TCR CDR3 was performed with the HTBI primer set and the Qiagen OneStep RT-PCR kit. TCRdb redid the processing of the public reads, applying fastp at Q25 and MiXCR, and retained in-frame beta chains. Each entry is one CDR3 protein sequence, shown with its most common DNA and genes. Recorded for this sample are 600,000 to 800,000 distinct CDR3 sequences; 35% of them occurred a single time. Around a third of the sample belongs to the ten largest clones. Sequencing used blood. The receptors shown here come from a woman in her forties with Graves' hyperthyroidism.

This clonotype was observed at least ten times. The chain couples TRBV5-6 to TRBJ1-5, with TRBD1 as a possible D gene (6 bases). With 5 bases removed from V and 4 bases from J, the gap between germline ends came to 10 bases. Germline V gene lookup returns CDR1 SGHDT and CDR2 YYEEEE. This CDR3 has 13 amino acids. The CDR3 protein is CASSRTVNQPQHF. CDR3 DNA sequence: TGTGCCAGCAGTCGGACAGTTAATCAGCCCCAGCATTTT.

The chain has TRBV7-8 and TRBJ1-3; D gene unclear. With 5 bases removed from V and 3 bases from J, the gap between germline ends came to 17 bases. Looked up from germline, CDR1 is SGHVS and CDR2 is FQNEAQ. The length of the CDR3 is 16 residues. Here the CDR3 DNA reads TGTGCCAGCAGCCAAGATTCCTCGTCGGATGGAAACACCATATATTTT. Its translation: CASSQDSSSDGNTIYF.

This clonotype showed up just a few times. The J gene is TRBJ2-3, the V gene TRBV24-1, with 7 nucleotides matching TRBD2. Germline CDR1 reads KGHDR; CDR2 reads SFDVKD. The CDR3 contains 13 residues. The V gene end was trimmed by 3 bases and the J gene end by 14 bases; junction bases not matched to a gene: 10. CDR3 coding DNA: TGTGCCACCAGTGATGGTCGGGGGACTACGACGTATTTT. Its translation is CATSDGRGTTTYF.

The V call is TRBV29-1, the J call TRBJ2-7; D is possibly TRBD2 (5 bases). Germline-derived CDR1 and CDR2 are SQVTM and ANQGSEA. Trimming left V 5 bases short and J 2 bases short, with 16 bases between. The CDR3 totals 14 residues. The CDR3 is CSVQTVKGAYEQYF. CDR3 DNA sequence: TGCAGCGTTCAGACGGTTAAGGGAGCCTACGAGCAGTACTTC.

There are many counts of this clonotype. V is TRBV29-1 and J is TRBJ1-4, with D perhaps matching TRBD1 (6 bases). The CDR3 extends over 13 amino acids. Between the trimmed V and J ends, which lost 6 bases and 5 bases, there was a span of 13 bases. Germline V gives CDR1 SQVTM, CDR2 ANQGSEA. The CDR3: CSVGTRANEKLFF. The CDR3, as DNA: TGCAGCGTCGGGACACGAGCAAATGAAAAACTGTTTTTT.

The rearrangement uses TRBV4-3 and TRBJ2-7; D may be TRBD1 (5 bases). The germline V gene encodes CDR1 LGHNA and CDR2 YSLEER. CDR3 length: 14 residues. V dropped 0 bases and J dropped 5 bases, with 11 bases sitting between them. CDR3 sequence reads: CASSQDLGVHEQYF. The CDR3 DNA reads TGCGCCAGCAGCCAAGATCTAGGGGTCCACGAGCAGTACTTC.

The rearrangement uses TRBV4-2 and TRBJ2-5; 8 bases line up with TRBD2. The CDR3 consists of 13 residues. The V gene's germline CDR1 is LGHNA and CDR2 YNFKEQ. V shed 7 bases and J 5 bases; nucleotides not matched to a gene: 6. The CDR3 region has the DNA TGTGCCAGCACCCGGACTAGCTGGGAGACCCAGTACTTC. This gives the protein CASTRTSWETQYF.

The chain links TRBV19 to TRBJ2-6, with TRBD1 as a possible D gene (6 bases). Germline CDR1 LNHDA, CDR2 SQIVND (reference sequence). The CDR3 spans 15 residues. Trimming stripped 5 bases from V and 11 bases from J, with 19 bases between. The CDR3 protein is CASSFWGQKDYVLTF. The CDR3 DNA reads as TGTGCCAGTAGTTTTTGGGGGCAGAAGGACTACGTCCTGACTTTC.

This clonotype was counted at least ten times. This chain connects TRBV2 to TRBJ1-3; D unclear. V was clipped by 8 bases and J by 2 bases, with 13 bases between them. The CDR3 has 14 residues. Germline CDR1 is SNHLY and CDR2 is FYNNEI. The CDR3 DNA is TGTGCCAGCTCGACCCCAGGCGCTGGAAACACCATATATTTT. Translating gives CASSTPGAGNTIYF.

This clonotype has more than one count but fewer than ten. This chain connects TRBV13 to TRBJ1-2; D possibly corresponds to TRBD1 (5 bases). The CDR3 loop spans 16 amino acids. Trimming removed 3 bases at V and 4 bases at J, with 18 bases between. The germline gives CDR1 PRHDT, CDR2 FYEKMQ (reference sequence). CDR3 region: CASSLKFAGRVYGYTF. DNA for the CDR3: TGTGCCAGCAGCTTGAAGTTCGCAGGGAGGGTCTATGGCTACACCTTC.

This clonotype has ten or more counts. The chain links TRBV9 to TRBJ1-5, with D unclear. Germline V gene lookup returns CDR1 SGDLS and CDR2 YYNGEE. There are 14 residues in the CDR3. The V gene lost 2 bases and the J gene lost 4 bases, with 10 bases spanning the gap. The DNA for the CDR3 is TGTGCCAGCAGCGTGGAAGACAATAATCAGCCCCAGCATTTT. Residues: CASSVEDNNQPQHF.

The sample holds many counts of this clonotype. This chain links TRBV7-9 with TRBJ1-2, with 8 bases fitting TRBD1. Germline V gene sequence: CDR1 SEHNR, CDR2 FQNEAQ (reference sequence). The CDR3 is made up of 13 amino acids. Losses at the gene ends were 2 bases for V and 7 bases for J; bases not matched to a gene: 3. In DNA form, the CDR3 reads TGTGCCAGCAGCTTACGGACAGGGATTGGCTACACCTTC. Translating gives CASSLRTGIGYTF.

This rearrangement joins TRBV6-1 to TRBJ1-4; D not certain. This CDR3 is built from 16 residues. Trimming took 7 bases from V and 0 from J, leaving 15 bases between them. CDR1 is MNHNS, CDR2 SASEGT, per germline. The CDR3, as DNA: TGTGCCAGCACCTTCTCATCGGGAGCAACTAATGAAAAACTGTTTTTT. The encoded protein is CASTFSSGATNEKLFF.

This clonotype was detected only a few times. The V and J genes are TRBV12-3 or TRBV12-4 and TRBJ2-7; maybe TRBD2 (6 bases). The CDR3 runs 16 residues. Trimming removed 0 bases from V and 2 bases from J, with 14 bases in between. The CDR3 coding sequence is TGTGCCAGCAGTTTAGCGGAGGGGCAGACAACCTACGAGCAGTACTTC. Its protein product is CASSLAEGQTTYEQYF.

This clonotype was observed many times. The chain recombines TRBV2 with TRBJ1-6; D ambiguous. The germline CDR1 and CDR2 sequences are SNHLY and FYNNEI. The CDR3 is 13 residues long. Trimming cost V 3 bases and J 7 bases, with 7 bases left between them. The CDR3 loop reads CASSDSDNSPLHF. In DNA form, the CDR3 reads TGTGCCAGCAGTGACAGTGACAATTCACCCCTCCACTTT.

At least ten counts were recorded for this clonotype. The chain couples TRBV7-2 to TRBJ1-2; D might be TRBD1 (5 bases). The germline V and J ends were trimmed by 5 bases and 3 bases, with 13 bases remaining between them. Germline V gives CDR1 SGHTA, CDR2 FQGNSA. The CDR3 totals 14 residues. This CDR3 reads CASSPQGGDYGYTF. The CDR3 DNA reads as TGTGCCAGCAGCCCCCAAGGAGGGGACTATGGCTACACCTTC.

The chain joins TRBV7-3 to TRBJ2-6, with a tentative D call TRBD1 (5 bases). Trimming stripped 5 bases from V and 4 bases from J, with 12 bases between. Germline V gives CDR1 SGHTA, CDR2 FQGTGA. The CDR3 runs to 15 residues. The CDR3 DNA follows: TGTGCCAGCAGCCCGTCAGGGTACGGGGCCAACGTCCTGACTTTC. Protein product: CASSPSGYGANVLTF.

Only a few counts were recorded for this clonotype. V gene TRBV4-1 combines with J gene TRBJ2-7; weak D call: TRBD2 (5 bases). The CDR3 extends over 14 amino acids. Deletions cut 0 bases from V and 7 bases from J, with 13 bases between. From germline, CDR1 is MGHRA and CDR2 YSYEKL. CDR3 amino acids: CASSQDGLPGEQYF. CDR3 DNA: TGCGCCAGCAGCCAAGATGGACTCCCGGGGGAGCAGTACTTC.

In its sample, this clonotype was seen a few times. The rearrangement links TRBV5-4 to TRBJ1-1; the match to TRBD1 covers 7 bases. Trimming cost V 1 base and J 3 bases; bases outside gene matches: 6. This CDR3 contains 15 residues. Germline V CDR1 and CDR2: SGHNT, YYREEE (reference sequence). The CDR3 loop is CASSLFNRGYTEAFF. CDR3 nucleotide sequence: TGTGCCAGCAGCTTGTTCAACAGGGGTTACACTGAAGCTTTCTTT.

This clonotype came up many times. DNA for the CDR3: TGTGCCATCAAAGAAGGTTTGGACACTGAAGCTTTCTTT. Encoded protein: CAIKEGLDTEAFF. The gene calls are TRBV10-3 and TRBJ1-1; D gene uncertain. V lost 7 bases and J 3 bases, leaving 12 bases between the germline ends. The CDR3 is 13 residues long. In germline, CDR1 is ENHRY, CDR2 SYGVKD.

There are many counts of this clonotype. V is TRBV20-1 and J is TRBJ1-5, with no clear D. Looked up from germline, CDR1 is DFQATT and CDR2 is SNEGSKA (reference sequence). This CDR3 region has 14 residues. The V and J ends lost 5 bases and 2 bases respectively, with 13 bases between them. The CDR3 DNA reads as TGCAGTGCTGTCGCCCCAAAGGGCAATCAGCCCCAGCATTTT. It yields the protein CSAVAPKGNQPQHF.

The sample holds many counts of this clonotype. The chain employs TRBV5-8 and TRBJ2-5; D might be TRBD1 (6 bases). Germline V CDR1 and CDR2: SGHTS, YDEGEE. This CDR3 has 13 amino acids. Trimming left V 3 bases short and J 4 bases short, with 10 bases between. The CDR3 sequence: CASSSSGAETQYF. The DNA of the CDR3 is TGTGCCAGCAGCTCGTCAGGGGCAGAGACCCAGTACTTC.

The chain links TRBV15 to TRBJ1-5; D remains unclear. In germline, CDR1 is LNHNV, CDR2 YYDKDF (reference sequence). V gave up 0 bases and J gave up 11 bases, with 8 bases separating them. CDR3 size: 12 residues. This CDR3 reads CATSRDQETQHF. The CDR3 DNA sequence: TGTGCCACCAGCAGAGATCAAGAGACCCAGCATTTT. The entire variable domain, with the rest obtained from reference TRBV15 and TRBJ1-5, is as follows: DAMVIQNPRYQVTQFGKPVTLSCSQTLNHNVMYWYQQKSSQAPKLLFHYYDKDFNNEADTPDNFQSRRPNTSFCFLDIRSPGLGDTAMYLCATSRDQETQHFGDGTRLSIL.

The table lists this clonotype with many counts. V gene TRBV15 combines with J gene TRBJ2-5; no definite D call. Trimming shortened V by 1 base and J by 5 bases, and 8 bases separated the two germline ends. Germline lookup yields CDR1 LNHNV and CDR2 YYDKDF (reference sequence). The CDR3 contains 13 residues. The CDR3 DNA reads as TGTGCCACCAGCAGAGTACCGCCGGAGACCCAGTACTTC. This sequence encodes CATSRVPPETQYF.

This clonotype was recorded a few times. The chain is built from TRBV5-8 and TRBJ1-6; 9 positions agree with TRBD1. The CDR3 has 18 residues. Germline V CDR1 and CDR2: SGHTS, YDEGEE. The V gene end was trimmed by 3 bases and the J gene end by 0 bases; junction bases not matched to a gene: 7. The CDR3 DNA follows: TGTGCCAGCAGCTCGGGACAGGGACTTGGCTCCTATAATTCACCCCTCCACTTT. The encoded protein is CASSSGQGLGSYNSPLHF.

CDR3 amino acids: CAISDHLGLAGFRYNEQFF. CDR3 coding DNA: TGTGCCATCAGTGACCACCTGGGACTAGCGGGATTTCGCTACAATGAGCAGTTCTTC. V usage is TRBV10-3 and J usage is TRBJ2-7; 13 nucleotides agree with TRBD2. The DNA end is a closer match to TRBJ2-1, so the J assignment may be wrong. Germline V gene sequence: CDR1 ENHRY, CDR2 SYGVKD. CDR3 size: 19 residues.

About this clonotype itself: A much bigger clone sits one base away, suggesting this may be a read error. V gene TRBV7-6 combines with J gene TRBJ1-2, with TRBD1 identical over 7 bases. Per the germline V gene, CDR1 is SGHVS and CDR2 is FNYEAQ. CDR3 size: 14 residues. CDR3 loop: CASSLGTDPYGHTF. DNA for the CDR3: TGTGCCAGCAGCTTGGGGACAGACCCCTATGGCCACACCTTC.